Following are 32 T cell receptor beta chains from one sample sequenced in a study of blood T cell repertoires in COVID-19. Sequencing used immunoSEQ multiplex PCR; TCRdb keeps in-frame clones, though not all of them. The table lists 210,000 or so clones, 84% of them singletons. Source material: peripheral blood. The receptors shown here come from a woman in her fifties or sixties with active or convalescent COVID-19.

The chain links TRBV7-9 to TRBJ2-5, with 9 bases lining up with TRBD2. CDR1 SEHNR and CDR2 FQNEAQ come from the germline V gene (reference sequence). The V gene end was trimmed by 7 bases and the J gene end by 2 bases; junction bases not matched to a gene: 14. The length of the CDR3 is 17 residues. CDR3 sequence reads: CASNVGREGRSQETQYF. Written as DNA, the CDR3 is TGTGCCAGCAACGTGGGGCGGGAGGGCCGAAGTCAAGAGACCCAGTACTTC.

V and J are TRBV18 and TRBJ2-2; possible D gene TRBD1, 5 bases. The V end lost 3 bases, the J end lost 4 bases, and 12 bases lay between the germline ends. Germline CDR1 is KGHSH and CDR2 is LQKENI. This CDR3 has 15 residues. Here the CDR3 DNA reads TGTGCCAGCTCACCCAACTTGGACATCACCGGGGAGCTGTTTTTT. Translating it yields CASSPNLDITGELFF. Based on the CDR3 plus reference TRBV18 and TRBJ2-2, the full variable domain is NAGVMQNPRHLVRRRGQEARLRCSPMKGHSHVYWYRQLPEEGLKFMVYLQKENIIDESGMPKERFSAEFPKEGPSILRIQQVVRGDSAAYFCASSPNLDITGELFFGEGSRLTVL.

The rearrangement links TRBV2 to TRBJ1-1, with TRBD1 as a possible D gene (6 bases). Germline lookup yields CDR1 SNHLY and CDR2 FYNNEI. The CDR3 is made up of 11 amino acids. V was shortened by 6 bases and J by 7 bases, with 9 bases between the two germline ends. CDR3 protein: CASRPDSEAFF. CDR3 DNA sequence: TGTGCCAGCAGGCCGGACAGTGAAGCTTTCTTT.

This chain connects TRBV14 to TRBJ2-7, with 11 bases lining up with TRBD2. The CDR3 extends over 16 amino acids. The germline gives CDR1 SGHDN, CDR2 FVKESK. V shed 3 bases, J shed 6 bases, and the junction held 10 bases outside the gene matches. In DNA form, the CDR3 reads TGTGCCAGCAGCCAGATGTTAGCGGGAGGGCCTGGCGAGCAGTACTTC. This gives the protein CASSQMLAGGPGEQYF.

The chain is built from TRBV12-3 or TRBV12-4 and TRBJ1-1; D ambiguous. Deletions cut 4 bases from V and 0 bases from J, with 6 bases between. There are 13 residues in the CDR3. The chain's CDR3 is CASSSEVNTEAFF. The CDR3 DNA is TGTGCCAGCAGTTCCGAGGTGAACACTGAAGCTTTCTTT.

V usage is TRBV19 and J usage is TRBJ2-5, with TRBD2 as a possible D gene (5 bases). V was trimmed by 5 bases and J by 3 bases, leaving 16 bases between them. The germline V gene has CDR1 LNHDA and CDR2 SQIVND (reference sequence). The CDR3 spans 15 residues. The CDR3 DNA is TGTGCCAGTAGTTACGTAAGGAGGAAAGAAGAGACCCAGTACTTC. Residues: CASSYVRRKEETQYF.

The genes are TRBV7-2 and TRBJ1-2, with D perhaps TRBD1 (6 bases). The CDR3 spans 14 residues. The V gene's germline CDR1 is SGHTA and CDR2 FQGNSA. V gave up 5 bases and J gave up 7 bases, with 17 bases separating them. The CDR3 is CASSSQQGIFGYTF. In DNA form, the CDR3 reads TGTGCCAGCAGCAGCCAACAGGGTATCTTTGGCTACACCTTC.

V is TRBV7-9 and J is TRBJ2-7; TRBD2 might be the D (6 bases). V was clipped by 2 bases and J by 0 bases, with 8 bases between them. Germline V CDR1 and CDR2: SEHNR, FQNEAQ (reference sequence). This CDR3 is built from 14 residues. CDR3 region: CASSLQGLSYEQYF. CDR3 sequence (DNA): TGTGCCAGCAGCTTACAGGGACTCTCCTACGAGCAGTACTTC. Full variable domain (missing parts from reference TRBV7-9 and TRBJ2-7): DTGVSQNPRHKITKRGQNVTFRCDPISEHNRLYWYRQTLGQGPEFLTYFQNEAQLEKSRLLSDRFSAERPKGSFSTLEIQRTEQGDSAMYLCASSLQGLSYEQYFGPGTRLTVT.

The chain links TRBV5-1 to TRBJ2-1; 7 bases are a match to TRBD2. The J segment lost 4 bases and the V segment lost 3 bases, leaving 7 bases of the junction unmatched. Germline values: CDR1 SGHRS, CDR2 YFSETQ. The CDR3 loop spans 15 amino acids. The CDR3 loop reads CASSYGTTFYNEQFF. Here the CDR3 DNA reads TGCGCCAGCAGCTATGGGACTACCTTTTACAATGAGCAGTTCTTC. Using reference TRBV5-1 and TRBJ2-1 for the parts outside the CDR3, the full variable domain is KAGVTQTPRYLIKTRGQQVTLSCSPISGHRSVSWYQQTPGQGLQFLFEYFSETQRNKGNFPGRFSGRQFSNSRSEMNVSTLELGDSALYLCASSYGTTFYNEQFFGPGTRLTVL.

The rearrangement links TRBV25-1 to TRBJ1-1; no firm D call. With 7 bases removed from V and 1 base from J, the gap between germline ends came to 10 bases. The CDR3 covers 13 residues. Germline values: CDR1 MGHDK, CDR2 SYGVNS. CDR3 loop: CASMRDSNTEAFF. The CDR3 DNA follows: TGTGCCAGCATGAGGGATTCGAACACTGAAGCTTTCTTT.

CDR3 in DNA: TGTGCCAGCAGGTCCGGGGTATTCAAAAACATTCAGTACTTC. Amino acid sequence: CASRSGVFKNIQYF. The chain carries TRBV28 and TRBJ2-4; D might be TRBD2 (5 bases). The CDR3 loop spans 14 amino acids. Per the germline V gene, CDR1 is MDHEN and CDR2 is SYDVKM. V lost 6 bases and J lost 3, with 12 bases in between.

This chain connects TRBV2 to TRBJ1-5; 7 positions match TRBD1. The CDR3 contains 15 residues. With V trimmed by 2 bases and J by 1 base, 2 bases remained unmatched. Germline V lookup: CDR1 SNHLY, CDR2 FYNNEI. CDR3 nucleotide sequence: TGTGCCAGCAGTGAAAGGGGGCGGAGCAATCAGCCCCAGCATTTT. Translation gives CASSERGRSNQPQHF. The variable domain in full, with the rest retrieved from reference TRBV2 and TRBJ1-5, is EPEVTQTPSHQVTQMGQEVILRCVPISNHLYFYWYRQILGQKVEFLVSFYNNEISEKSEIFDDQFSVERPDGSNFTLKIRSTKLEDSAMYFCASSERGRSNQPQHFGDGTRLSIL.

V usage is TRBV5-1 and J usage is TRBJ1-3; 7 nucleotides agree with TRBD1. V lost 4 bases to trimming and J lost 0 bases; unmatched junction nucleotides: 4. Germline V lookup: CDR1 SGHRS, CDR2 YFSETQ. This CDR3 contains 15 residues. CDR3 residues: CASSEGQNSGNTIYF. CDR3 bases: TGCGCCAGCAGCGAGGGACAGAACTCTGGAAACACCATATATTTT.

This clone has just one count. In DNA form, the CDR3 reads TGTGCCAGCAGCGTATGGGACAGCGATGAGCAGTTCTTC. Encoded protein: CASSVWDSDEQFF. The V and J genes are TRBV9 and TRBJ2-1, with 7 nucleotides matching TRBD1. The junction had 3 bases not matched to a gene; V was cut back by 1 base and J by 8 bases. Germline CDR1 SGDLS, CDR2 YYNGEE. This CDR3 is built from 13 residues. Variable domain in full (rest from reference TRBV9 and TRBJ2-1): DSGVTQTPKHLITATGQRVTLRCSPRSGDLSVYWYQQSLDQGLQFLIQYYNGEERAKGNILERFSAQQFPDLHSELNLSSLELGDSALYFCASSVWDSDEQFFGPGTRLTVL.

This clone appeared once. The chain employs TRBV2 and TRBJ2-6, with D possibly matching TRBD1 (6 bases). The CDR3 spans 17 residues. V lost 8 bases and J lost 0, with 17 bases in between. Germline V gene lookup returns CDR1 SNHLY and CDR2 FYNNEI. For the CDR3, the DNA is TGTGCCAGCTTAGGACAGAGACGGGTCTCTGGGGCCAACGTCCTGACTTTC. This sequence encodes CASLGQRRVSGANVLTF. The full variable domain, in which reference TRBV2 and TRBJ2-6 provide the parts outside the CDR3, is EPEVTQTPSHQVTQMGQEVILRCVPISNHLYFYWYRQILGQKVEFLVSFYNNEISEKSEIFDDQFSVERPDGSNFTLKIRSTKLEDSAMYFCASLGQRRVSGANVLTFGAGSRLTVL.

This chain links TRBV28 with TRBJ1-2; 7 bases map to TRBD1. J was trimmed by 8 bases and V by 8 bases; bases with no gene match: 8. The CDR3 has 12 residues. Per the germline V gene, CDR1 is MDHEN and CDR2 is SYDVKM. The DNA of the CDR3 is TGTGCCAGCTTTACACAGGGGTACGGCTACACCTTC. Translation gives CASFTQGYGYTF.

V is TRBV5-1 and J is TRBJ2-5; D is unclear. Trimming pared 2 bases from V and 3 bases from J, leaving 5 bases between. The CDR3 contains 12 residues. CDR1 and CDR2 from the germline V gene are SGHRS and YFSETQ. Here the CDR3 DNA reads TGCGCCAGCAGCTTATCTGAAGAGACCCAGTACTTC. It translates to CASSLSEETQYF.

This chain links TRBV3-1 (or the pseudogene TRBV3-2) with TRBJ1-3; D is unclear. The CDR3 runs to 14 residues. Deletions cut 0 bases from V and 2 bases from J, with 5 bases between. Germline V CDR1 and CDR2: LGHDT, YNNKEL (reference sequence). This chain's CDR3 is CASSQDSTGNTIYF. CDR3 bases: TGTGCCAGCAGCCAAGATTCCACTGGAAACACCATATATTTT.

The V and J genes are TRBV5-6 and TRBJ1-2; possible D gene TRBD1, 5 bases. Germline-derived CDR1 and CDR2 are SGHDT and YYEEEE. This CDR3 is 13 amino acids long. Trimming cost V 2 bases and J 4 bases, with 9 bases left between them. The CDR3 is CASSFTQAYGYTF. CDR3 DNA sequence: TGTGCCAGCAGCTTCACACAGGCCTATGGCTACACCTTC.

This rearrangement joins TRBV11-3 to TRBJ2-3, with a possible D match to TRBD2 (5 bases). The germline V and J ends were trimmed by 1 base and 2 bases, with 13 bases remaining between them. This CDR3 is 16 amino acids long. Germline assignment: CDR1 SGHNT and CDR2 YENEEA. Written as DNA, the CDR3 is TGTGCCAGCAGCTTAGGTTCTAGCCCCCACACAGATACGCAGTATTTT. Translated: CASSLGSSPHTDTQYF.

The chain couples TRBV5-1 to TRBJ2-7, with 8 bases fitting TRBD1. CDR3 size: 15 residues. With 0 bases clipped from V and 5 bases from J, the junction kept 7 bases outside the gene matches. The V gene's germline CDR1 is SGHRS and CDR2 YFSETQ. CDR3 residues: CASSLGGTGANEQYF. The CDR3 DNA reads TGCGCCAGCAGCTTGGGAGGGACAGGTGCGAACGAGCAGTACTTC.

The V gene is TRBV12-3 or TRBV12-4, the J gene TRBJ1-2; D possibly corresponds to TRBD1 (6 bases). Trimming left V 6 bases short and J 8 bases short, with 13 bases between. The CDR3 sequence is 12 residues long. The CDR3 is CASSPSRGGYTF. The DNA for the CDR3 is TGTGCCAGCAGCCCGAGCAGGGGCGGCTACACCTTC.

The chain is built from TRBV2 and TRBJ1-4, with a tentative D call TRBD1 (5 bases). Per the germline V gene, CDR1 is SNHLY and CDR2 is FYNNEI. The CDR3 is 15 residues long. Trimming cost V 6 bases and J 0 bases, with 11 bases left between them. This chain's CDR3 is CASRQGGATNEKLFF. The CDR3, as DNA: TGTGCCAGCAGGCAGGGTGGAGCAACTAATGAAAAACTGTTTTTT. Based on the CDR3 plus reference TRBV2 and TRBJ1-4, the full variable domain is EPEVTQTPSHQVTQMGQEVILRCVPISNHLYFYWYRQILGQKVEFLVSFYNNEISEKSEIFDDQFSVERPDGSNFTLKIRSTKLEDSAMYFCASRQGGATNEKLFFGSGTQLSVL.

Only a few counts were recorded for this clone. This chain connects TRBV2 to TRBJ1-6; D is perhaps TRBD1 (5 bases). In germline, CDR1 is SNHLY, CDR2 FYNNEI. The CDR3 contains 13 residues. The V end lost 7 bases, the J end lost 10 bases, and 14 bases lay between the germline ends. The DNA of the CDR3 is TGTGCCAGCACCCAGGGAGGAAGGTCACCCCTCCACTTT. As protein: CASTQGGRSPLHF.

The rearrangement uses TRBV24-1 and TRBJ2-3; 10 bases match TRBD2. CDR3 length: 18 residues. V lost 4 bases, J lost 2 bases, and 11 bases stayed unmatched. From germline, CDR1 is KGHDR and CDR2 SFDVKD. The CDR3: CATSENPSSGGLTDTQYF. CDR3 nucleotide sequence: TGTGCCACCAGTGAGAACCCTTCTAGCGGGGGTCTCACAGATACGCAGTATTTT.

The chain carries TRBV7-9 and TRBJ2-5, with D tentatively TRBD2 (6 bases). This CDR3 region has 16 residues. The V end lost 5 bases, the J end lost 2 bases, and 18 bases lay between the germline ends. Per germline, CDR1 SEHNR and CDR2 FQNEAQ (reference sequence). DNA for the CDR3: TGTGCCAGCAGCCCCCCTGGGCGGGGTACACAAGAGACCCAGTACTTC. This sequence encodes CASSPPGRGTQETQYF.

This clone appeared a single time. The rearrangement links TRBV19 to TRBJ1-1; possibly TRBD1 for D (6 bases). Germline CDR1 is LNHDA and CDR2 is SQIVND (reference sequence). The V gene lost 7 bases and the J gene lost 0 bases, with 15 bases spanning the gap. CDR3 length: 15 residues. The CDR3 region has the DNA TGTGCCAGTACTGGACAGATCCTCATGAACACTGAAGCTTTCTTT. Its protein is CASTGQILMNTEAFF.

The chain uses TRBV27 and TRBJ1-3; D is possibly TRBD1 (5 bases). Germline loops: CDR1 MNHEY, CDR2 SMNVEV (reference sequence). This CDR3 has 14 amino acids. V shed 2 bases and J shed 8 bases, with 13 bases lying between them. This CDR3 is CASSLGGVADTIYF. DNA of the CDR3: TGTGCCAGCAGTTTAGGGGGGGTAGCCGACACCATATATTTT.

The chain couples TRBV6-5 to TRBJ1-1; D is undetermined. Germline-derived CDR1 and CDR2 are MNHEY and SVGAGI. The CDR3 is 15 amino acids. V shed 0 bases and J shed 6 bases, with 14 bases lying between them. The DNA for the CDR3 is TGTGCCAGCAGTTACTCGAGAGGGTTAAAGGCTGAAGCTTTCTTT. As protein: CASSYSRGLKAEAFF.

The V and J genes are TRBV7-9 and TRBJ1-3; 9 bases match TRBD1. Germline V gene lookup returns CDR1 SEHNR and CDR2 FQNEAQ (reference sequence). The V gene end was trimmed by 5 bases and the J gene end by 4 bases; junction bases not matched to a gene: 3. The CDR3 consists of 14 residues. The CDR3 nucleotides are TGTGCCAGCAGCCTACAGGGGGCGGGAAACACCATATATTTT. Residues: CASSLQGAGNTIYF.

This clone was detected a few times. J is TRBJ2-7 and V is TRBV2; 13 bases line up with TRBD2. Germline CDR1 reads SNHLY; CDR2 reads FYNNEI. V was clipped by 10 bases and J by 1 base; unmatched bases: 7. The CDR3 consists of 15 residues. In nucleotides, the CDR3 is TGTGCCACTAGGTTGGGACTAGCGGGATCCTACGAGCAGTACTTC. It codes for CATRLGLAGSYEQYF.

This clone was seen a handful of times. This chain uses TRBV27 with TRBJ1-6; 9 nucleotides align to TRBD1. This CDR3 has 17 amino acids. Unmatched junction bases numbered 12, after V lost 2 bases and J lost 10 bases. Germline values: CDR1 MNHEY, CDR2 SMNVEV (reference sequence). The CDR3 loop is CASSLLQGARLSSPLHF. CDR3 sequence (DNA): TGTGCCAGCAGTTTACTACAGGGGGCGCGTCTCAGCTCACCCCTCCACTTT.